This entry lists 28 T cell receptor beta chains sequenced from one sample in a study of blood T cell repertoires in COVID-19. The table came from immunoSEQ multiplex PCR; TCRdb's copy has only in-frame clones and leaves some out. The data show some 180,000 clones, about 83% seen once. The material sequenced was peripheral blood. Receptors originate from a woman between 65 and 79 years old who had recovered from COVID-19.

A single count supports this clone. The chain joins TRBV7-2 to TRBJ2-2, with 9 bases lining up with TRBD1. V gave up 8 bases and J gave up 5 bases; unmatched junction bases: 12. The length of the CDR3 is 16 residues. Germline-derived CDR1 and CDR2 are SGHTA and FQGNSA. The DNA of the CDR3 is TGTGCCAGCTGGGACAGGGCGGCGATGGGAACCGGGGAGCTGTTTTTT. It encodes CASWDRAAMGTGELFF.

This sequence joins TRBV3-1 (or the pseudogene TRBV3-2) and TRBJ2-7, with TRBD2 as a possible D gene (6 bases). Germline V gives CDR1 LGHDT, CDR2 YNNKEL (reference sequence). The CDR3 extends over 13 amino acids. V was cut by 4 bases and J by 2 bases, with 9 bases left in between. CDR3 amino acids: CASSPGGAYEQYF. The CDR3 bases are TGTGCCAGCAGCCCAGGAGGGGCCTACGAGCAGTACTTC.

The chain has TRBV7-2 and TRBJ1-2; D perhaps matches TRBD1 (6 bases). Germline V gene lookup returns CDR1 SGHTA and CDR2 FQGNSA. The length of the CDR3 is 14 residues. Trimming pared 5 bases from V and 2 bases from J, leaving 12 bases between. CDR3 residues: CASSPQGGNYGYTF. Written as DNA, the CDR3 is TGTGCCAGCAGCCCACAGGGAGGGAACTATGGCTACACCTTC.

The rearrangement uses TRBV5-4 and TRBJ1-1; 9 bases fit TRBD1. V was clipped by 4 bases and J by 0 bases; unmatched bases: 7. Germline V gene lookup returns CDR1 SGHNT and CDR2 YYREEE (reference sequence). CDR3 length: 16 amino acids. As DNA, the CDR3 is TGTGCCAGCAGCCCTGAACAGGGGGCTCTGAACACTGAAGCTTTCTTT. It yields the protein CASSPEQGALNTEAFF.

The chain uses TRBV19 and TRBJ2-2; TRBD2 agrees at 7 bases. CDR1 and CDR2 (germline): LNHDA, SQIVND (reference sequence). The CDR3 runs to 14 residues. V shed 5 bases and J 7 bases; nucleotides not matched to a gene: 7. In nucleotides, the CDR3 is TGTGCCAGTAGTGGCGGGAGTACGGGCGGGGAGCTGTTTTTT. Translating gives CASSGGSTGGELFF.

The CDR3 loop is CAWSAYRGGYGYTF. CDR3 bases: TGTGCCTGGAGTGCTTACAGGGGAGGCTATGGCTACACCTTC. The chain carries TRBV30 and TRBJ1-2; 7 bases align to TRBD1. The CDR3 runs to 14 residues. Germline-derived CDR1 and CDR2 are GTSNPN and SVGIG (reference sequence). Losses at the gene ends were 1 base for V and 4 bases for J; bases not matched to a gene: 6.

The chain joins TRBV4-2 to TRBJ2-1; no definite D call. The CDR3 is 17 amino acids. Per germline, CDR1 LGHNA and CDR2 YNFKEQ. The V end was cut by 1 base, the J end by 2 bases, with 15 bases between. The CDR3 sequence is CASSQAPQAPPYNEQFF. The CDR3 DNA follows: TGTGCCAGCAGCCAAGCGCCGCAGGCCCCTCCCTACAATGAGCAGTTCTTC.

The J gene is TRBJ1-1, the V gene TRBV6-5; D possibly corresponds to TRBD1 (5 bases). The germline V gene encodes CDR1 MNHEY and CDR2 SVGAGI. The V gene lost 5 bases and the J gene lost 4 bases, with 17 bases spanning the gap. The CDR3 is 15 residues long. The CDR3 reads CASSPGTSRGTEAFF. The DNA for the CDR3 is TGTGCCAGCAGTCCCGGGACTAGTCGGGGCACTGAAGCTTTCTTT.

The CDR3 coding sequence is TGTGCCAGCAGAACCCAGGGGGACTATGGCTACACCTTC. Residues: CASRTQGDYGYTF. The chain couples TRBV6-6 to TRBJ1-2; the match to TRBD1 covers 7 bases. Germline assignment: CDR1 MNHNY and CDR2 SVGAGI (reference sequence). The CDR3 length is 13 residues. V shed 6 bases, J shed 3 bases, and the junction held 4 bases outside the gene matches.

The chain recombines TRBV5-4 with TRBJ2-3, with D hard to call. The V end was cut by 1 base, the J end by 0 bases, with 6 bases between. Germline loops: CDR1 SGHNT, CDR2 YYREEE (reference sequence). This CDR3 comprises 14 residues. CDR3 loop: CASSLSLSTDTQYF. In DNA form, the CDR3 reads TGTGCCAGCAGCTTGTCACTTAGCACAGATACGCAGTATTTT.

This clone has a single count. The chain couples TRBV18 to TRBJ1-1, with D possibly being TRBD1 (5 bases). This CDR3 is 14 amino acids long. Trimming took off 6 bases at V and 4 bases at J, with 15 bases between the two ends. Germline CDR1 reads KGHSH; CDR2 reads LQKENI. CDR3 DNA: TGTGCCAGCTCCGGGGGTGTAAGGGGCACTGAAGCTTTCTTT. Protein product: CASSGGVRGTEAFF.

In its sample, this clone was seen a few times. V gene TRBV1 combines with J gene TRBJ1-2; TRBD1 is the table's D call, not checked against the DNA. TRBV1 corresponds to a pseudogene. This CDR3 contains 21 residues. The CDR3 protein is CTSSQDWSPPLGRGAVYGYTF. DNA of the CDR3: TGCACCAGCAGCCAAGATTGGAGCCCCCCCCTGGGCAGGGGGGCCGTCTATGGCTACACCTTC.

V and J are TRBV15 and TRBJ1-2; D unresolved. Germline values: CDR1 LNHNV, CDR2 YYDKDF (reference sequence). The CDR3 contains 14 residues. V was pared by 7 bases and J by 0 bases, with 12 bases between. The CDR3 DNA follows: TGTGCCACCACCTCGGGGAGCGCTAACTATGGCTACACCTTC. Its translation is CATTSGSANYGYTF.

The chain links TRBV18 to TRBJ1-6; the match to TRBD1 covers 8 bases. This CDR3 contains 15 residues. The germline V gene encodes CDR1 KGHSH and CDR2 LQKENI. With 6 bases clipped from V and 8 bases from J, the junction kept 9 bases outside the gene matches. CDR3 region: CASSQGGQADSPLHF. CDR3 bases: TGTGCCAGCTCGCAGGGGGGACAGGCGGATTCACCCCTCCACTTT.

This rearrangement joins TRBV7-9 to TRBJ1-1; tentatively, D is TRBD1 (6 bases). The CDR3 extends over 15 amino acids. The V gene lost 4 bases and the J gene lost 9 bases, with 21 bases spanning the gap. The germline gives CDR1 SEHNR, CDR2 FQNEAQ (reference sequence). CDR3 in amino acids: CASSSWEGEASKAFF. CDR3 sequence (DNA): TGTGCCAGCAGCTCATGGGAGGGGGAAGCCTCAAAAGCTTTCTTT. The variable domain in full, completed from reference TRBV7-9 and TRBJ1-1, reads DTGVSQNPRHKITKRGQNVTFRCDPISEHNRLYWYRQTLGQGPEFLTYFQNEAQLEKSRLLSDRFSAERPKGSFSTLEIQRTEQGDSAMYLCASSSWEGEASKAFFGQGTRLTVV.

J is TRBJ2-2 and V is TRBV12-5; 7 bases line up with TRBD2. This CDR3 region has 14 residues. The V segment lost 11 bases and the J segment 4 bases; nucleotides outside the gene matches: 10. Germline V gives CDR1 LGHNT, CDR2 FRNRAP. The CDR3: CAVRPGGFTGELFF. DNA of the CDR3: TGTGCTGTCCGCCCGGGGGGTTTCACCGGGGAGCTGTTTTTT.

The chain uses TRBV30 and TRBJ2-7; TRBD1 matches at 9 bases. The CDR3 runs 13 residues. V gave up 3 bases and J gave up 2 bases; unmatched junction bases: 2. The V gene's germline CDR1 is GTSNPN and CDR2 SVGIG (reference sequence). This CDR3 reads CAWRGQGTYEQYF. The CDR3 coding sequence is TGTGCCTGGAGGGGACAGGGCACCTACGAGCAGTACTTC.

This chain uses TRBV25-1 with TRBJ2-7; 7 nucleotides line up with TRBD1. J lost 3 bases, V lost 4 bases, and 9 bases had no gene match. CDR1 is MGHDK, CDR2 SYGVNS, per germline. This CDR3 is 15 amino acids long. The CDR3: CASSAIGTDDYEQYF. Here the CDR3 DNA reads TGTGCCAGCAGTGCCATAGGGACAGACGACTACGAGCAGTACTTC.

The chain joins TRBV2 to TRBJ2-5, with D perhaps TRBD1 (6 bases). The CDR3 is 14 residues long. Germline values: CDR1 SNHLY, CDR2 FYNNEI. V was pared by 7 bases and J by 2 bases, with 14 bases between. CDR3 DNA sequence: TGTGCCAGCAAGATGGGACAAACACAAGAGACCCAGTACTTC. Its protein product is CASKMGQTQETQYF.

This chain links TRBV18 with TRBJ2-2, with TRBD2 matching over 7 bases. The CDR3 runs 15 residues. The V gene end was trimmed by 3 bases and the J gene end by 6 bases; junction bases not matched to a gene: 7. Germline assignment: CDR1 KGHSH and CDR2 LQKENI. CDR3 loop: CASSPGLAVAGELFF. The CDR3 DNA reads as TGTGCCAGCTCACCCGGCCTAGCGGTCGCCGGGGAGCTGTTTTTT.

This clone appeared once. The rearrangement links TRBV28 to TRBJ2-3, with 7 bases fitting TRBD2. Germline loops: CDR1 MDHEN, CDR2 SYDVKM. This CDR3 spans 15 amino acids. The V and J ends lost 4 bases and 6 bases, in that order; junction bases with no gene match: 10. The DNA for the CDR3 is TGTGCCAGCAGTTCCCGGGACTACCCTGGGGATACGCAGTATTTT. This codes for CASSSRDYPGDTQYF.

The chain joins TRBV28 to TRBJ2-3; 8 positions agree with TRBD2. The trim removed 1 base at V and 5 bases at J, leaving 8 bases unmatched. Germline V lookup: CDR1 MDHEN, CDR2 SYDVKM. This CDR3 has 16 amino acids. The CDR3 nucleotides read TGTGCCAGCAGTTTATTGCCAGCGGGGGCGGGAGATACGCAGTATTTT. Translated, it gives CASSLLPAGAGDTQYF.

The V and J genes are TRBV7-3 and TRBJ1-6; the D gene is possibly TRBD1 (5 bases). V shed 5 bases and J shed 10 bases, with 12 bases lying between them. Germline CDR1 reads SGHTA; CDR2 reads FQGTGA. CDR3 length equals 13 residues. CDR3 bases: TGTGCCAGCAGCCGGGACTGGAGATCACCCCTCCACTTT. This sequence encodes CASSRDWRSPLHF.

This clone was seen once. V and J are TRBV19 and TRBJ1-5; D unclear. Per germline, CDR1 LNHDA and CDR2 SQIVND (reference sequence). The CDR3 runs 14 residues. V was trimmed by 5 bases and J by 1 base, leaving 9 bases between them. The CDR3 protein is CASSEAQSNQPQHF. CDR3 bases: TGTGCCAGTAGTGAGGCGCAAAGCAATCAGCCCCAGCATTTT.

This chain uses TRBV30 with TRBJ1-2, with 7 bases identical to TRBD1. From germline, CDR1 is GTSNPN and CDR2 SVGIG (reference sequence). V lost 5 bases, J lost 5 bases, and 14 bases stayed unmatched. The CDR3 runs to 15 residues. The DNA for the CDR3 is TGTGCCTGGGGCACGGGGGACAGCGTCCCGTATGGCTACACCTTC. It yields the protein CAWGTGDSVPYGYTF.

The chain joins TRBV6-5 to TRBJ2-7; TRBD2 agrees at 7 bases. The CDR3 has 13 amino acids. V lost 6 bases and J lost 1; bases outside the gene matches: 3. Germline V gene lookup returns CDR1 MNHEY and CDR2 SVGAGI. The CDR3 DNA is TGTGCCAGCAGGGTGGGGGGGTCCTACGAGCAGTACTTC. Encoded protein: CASRVGGSYEQYF.

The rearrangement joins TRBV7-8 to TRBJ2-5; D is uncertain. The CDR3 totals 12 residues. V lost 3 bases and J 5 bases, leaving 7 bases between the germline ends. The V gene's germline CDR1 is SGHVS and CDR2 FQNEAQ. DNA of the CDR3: TGTGCCAGCAGCTTTACGGAGGAGACCCAGTACTTC. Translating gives CASSFTEETQYF.

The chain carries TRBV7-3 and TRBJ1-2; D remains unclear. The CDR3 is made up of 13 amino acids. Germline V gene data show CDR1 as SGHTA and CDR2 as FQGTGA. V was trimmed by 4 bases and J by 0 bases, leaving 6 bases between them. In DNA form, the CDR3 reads TGTGCCAGCAGCTCCCAGGCTAACTATGGCTACACCTTC. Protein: CASSSQANYGYTF.